The 22 T cell receptor beta chains presented below share a single source sample, sequenced in a study of shared clonotypes between healthy human individuals. Sequenced by immunoSEQ multiplex PCR; TCRdb stores in-frame clones only, minus some. The sample lists approximately 98,000 clones; roughly two thirds were seen once. The specimen was memory CD8+ T cells sorted from blood. The subset denotes: CD45RO+ cells pooled with CCR7-negative TemRA cells. These receptors came from a woman in her 30s in good health.

This clone was picked up many times. The chain has TRBV5-6 and TRBJ2-7; D ambiguous. CDR1 is SGHDT and CDR2 is YYEEEE in the germline V gene. The CDR3 length is 9 residues. V lost 4 bases, J lost 10 bases, and 6 bases lay in between. CDR3 DNA: TGTGCCAGCAGCCCTTCCCAGTACTTC. Its protein is CASSPSQYF.

This clone occurred a few times. The genes are TRBV28 and TRBJ1-5; D possibly corresponds to TRBD1 (6 bases). CDR3 length: 14 residues. Germline assignment: CDR1 MDHEN and CDR2 SYDVKM. V lost 11 bases to trimming and J lost 1 base, with 15 bases between them. This chain's CDR3 is CAAGEQGSNQPQHF. CDR3 sequence (DNA): TGTGCCGCAGGGGAGCAGGGAAGCAATCAGCCCCAGCATTTT.

This clone was observed a handful of times. This sample includes further DNA sequences coding for the same CDR3. J is TRBJ1-5 and V is TRBV28; D gene ambiguous. CDR1 MDHEN and CDR2 SYDVKM come from the germline V gene. CDR3 length: 12 residues. V was shortened by 2 bases and J by 3 bases, with 2 bases between the two germline ends. CDR3 protein: CASSLLNQPQHF. The CDR3 DNA reads as TGTGCCAGCAGTTTACTCAATCAGCCCCAGCATTTT.

Judged by abundance, this clone is medium-sized. The V call is TRBV2, the J call TRBJ2-6; the D is unclear. V was cut by 8 bases and J by 0 bases, with 5 bases left in between. The CDR3 is 13 residues long. Germline values: CDR1 SNHLY, CDR2 FYNNEI. The CDR3 DNA is TGTGCCAGCGTAAGCTCTGGGGCCAACGTCCTGACTTTC. This codes for CASVSSGANVLTF.

J is TRBJ2-4 and V is TRBV11-2, with D possibly being TRBD1 (6 bases). The CDR3 covers 16 residues. Trimming removed 2 bases from V and 9 bases from J, with 20 bases in between. Germline V gene sequence: CDR1 SGHAT, CDR2 FQNNGV. The CDR3 loop is CASSLSQGPKLGIQYF. The CDR3 DNA is TGTGCCAGCAGCTTATCACAGGGACCAAAACTAGGCATTCAGTACTTC. Drawing the rest from reference TRBV11-2 and TRBJ2-4, the complete variable domain is EAGVAQSPRYKIIEKRQSVAFWCNPISGHATLYWYQQILGQGPKLLIQFQNNGVVDDSQLPKDRFSAERLKGVDSTLKIQPAKLEDSAVYLCASSLSQGPKLGIQYFGAGTRLSVL.

V is TRBV19 and J is TRBJ1-5, with D possibly TRBD1 on 6 matching bases. Germline CDR1 reads LNHDA; CDR2 reads SQIVND (reference sequence). Trimming shortened V by 10 bases and J by 3 bases, and 22 bases separated the two germline ends. This CDR3 is 16 amino acids long. The CDR3 here is CAILPGEQGINQPQHF. The DNA for the CDR3 is TGTGCCATACTACCTGGGGAACAGGGAATCAATCAGCCCCAGCATTTT. Drawing the rest from reference TRBV19 and TRBJ1-5, the complete variable domain is DGGITQSPKYLFRKEGQNVTLSCEQNLNHDAMYWYRQDPGQGLRLIYYSQIVNDFQKGDIAEGYSVSREKKESFPLTVTSAQKNPTAFYLCAILPGEQGINQPQHFGDGTRLSIL.

Comments on this clone: Just one base apart from a much larger clone, this may be a read error. The rearrangement uses TRBV15 and TRBJ1-5, with TRBD1 identical over 9 bases. The CDR3 contains 17 residues. Germline CDR1 reads LNHNV; CDR2 reads YYDKDF (reference sequence). The CDR3 sequence: CATNRGDREYSNQPQHF. In DNA form, the CDR3 reads TGTGCCACCAACAGAGGGGACAGGGAATATAGCAATCAGCCCCAGCATTTT.

This clone was observed a handful of times. The same CDR3 is also encoded by other DNA sequences in this sample. The gene calls are TRBV9 and TRBJ2-7, with D uncertain. The length of the CDR3 is 13 residues. Germline V gives CDR1 SGDLS, CDR2 YYNGEE. Trimming took off 1 base at V and 5 bases at J, with 10 bases between the two ends. CDR3 sequence reads: CASSVSWGNEQYF. The CDR3 region has the DNA TGTGCCAGCAGCGTATCCTGGGGAAACGAGCAGTACTTC.

V is TRBV6-6 and J is TRBJ2-3; D is uncertain. The CDR3 is made up of 13 amino acids. Per germline, CDR1 MNHNY and CDR2 SVGAGI (reference sequence). V was cut by 3 bases and J by 0 bases, with 4 bases left in between. As DNA, the CDR3 is TGTGCCAGCAGTTATTTAAGCACAGATACGCAGTATTTT. It yields the protein CASSYLSTDTQYF.

The gene calls are TRBV28 and TRBJ2-5; TRBD1 matches at 7 bases. The assigned J gene may be wrong: the sequence end matches TRBJ2-7 better. The CDR3 sequence is 15 residues long. Germline lookup yields CDR1 MDHEN and CDR2 SYDVKM. CDR3 loop: CASSLRDRPSYEQYF. The CDR3 DNA reads TGTGCCAGCAGTCTCCGGGACAGACCTTCCTACGAGCAGTACTTC.

The chain has TRBV9 and TRBJ2-5; 7 nucleotides match TRBD1. CDR1 is SGDLS and CDR2 is YYNGEE in the germline V gene. CDR3 size: 15 residues. The ends lost 4 bases at V and 5 bases at J; junction bases unmatched: 11. For the CDR3, the DNA is TGTGCCAGCAGCTTAGAGAGAGGGGGCAGGGAGACCCAGTACTTC. Protein sequence: CASSLERGGRETQYF.

The J gene is TRBJ1-1, the V gene TRBV4-1; D gene uncertain. The germline V and J ends were trimmed by 1 base and 0 bases, with 9 bases remaining between them. The V gene's germline CDR1 is MGHRA and CDR2 YSYEKL. The length of the CDR3 is 15 residues. Here the CDR3 DNA reads TGCGCCAGCAGCCAAGTTGGCGGCCTGAACACTGAAGCTTTCTTT. Translated, it gives CASSQVGGLNTEAFF.

This sequence joins TRBV30 and TRBJ2-7, with D hard to call. There are 14 residues in the CDR3. V gave up 4 bases and J gave up 2 bases, with 15 bases separating them. Germline CDR1 reads GTSNPN; CDR2 reads SVGIG (reference sequence). CDR3 residues: CAWKEAADPYEQYF. Here the CDR3 DNA reads TGTGCCTGGAAAGAGGCTGCGGACCCCTACGAGCAGTACTTC.

The CDR3 spells CASSPSRSYEQYF. CDR3 nucleotides: TGTGCCAGCTCACCTTCCAGATCCTACGAGCAGTACTTC. The V call is TRBV18, the J call TRBJ2-7; D ambiguous. CDR3 length: 13 amino acids. Trimming left V 3 bases short and J 1 base short, with 7 bases between. Per the germline V gene, CDR1 is KGHSH and CDR2 is LQKENI. The full variable domain, rest sourced from reference TRBV18 and TRBJ2-7, is NAGVMQNPRHLVRRRGQEARLRCSPMKGHSHVYWYRQLPEEGLKFMVYLQKENIIDESGMPKERFSAEFPKEGPSILRIQQVVRGDSAAYFCASSPSRSYEQYFGPGTRLTVT.

This clone was observed a few times. CDR3 in amino acids: CASSDPGGEVNVIEQYF. CDR3 bases: TGTGCCAGCAGTGACCCGGGTGGTGAGGTTAATGTGATCGAGCAGTACTTC. This rearrangement joins TRBV25-1 to TRBJ2-7; D remains unclear. V gave up 3 bases and J gave up 6 bases, with 24 bases separating them. CDR1 and CDR2 (germline): MGHDK, SYGVNS. This CDR3 comprises 17 residues.

The gene calls are TRBV6-5 and TRBJ1-2; 11 bases fit TRBD1. CDR1 MNHEY and CDR2 SVGAGI come from the germline V gene. This CDR3 contains 14 residues. Trimming took 5 bases from V and 4 from J; bases not matched to a gene: 3. The CDR3 sequence is CASSTGTGGYGYTF. CDR3 coding DNA: TGTGCCAGCAGTACCGGGACAGGGGGCTATGGCTACACCTTC.

The chain combines TRBV25-1 with TRBJ1-5; 8 nucleotides align to TRBD1. The V gene end was trimmed by 5 bases and the J gene end by 5 bases; junction bases not matched to a gene: 5. Per germline, CDR1 MGHDK and CDR2 SYGVNS. CDR3 length: 14 residues. CDR3 nucleotide sequence: TGTGCCAGCAGTAAGGCAGGGGGCGATCAGCCCCAGCATTTT. Protein sequence: CASSKAGGDQPQHF.

The chain combines TRBV19 with TRBJ1-1; no reliable D call. Germline CDR1 and CDR2: LNHDA and SQIVND (reference sequence). The CDR3 runs 13 residues. V was cut by 10 bases and J by 1 base, with 13 bases left in between. CDR3 sequence (DNA): TGTGCCACCAAGGAGAGCGGGAACACTGAAGCTTTCTTT. Translated, it gives CATKESGNTEAFF.

This clone has just a few counts. The chain joins TRBV11-1 to TRBJ2-7; D remains ambiguous. The CDR3 covers 14 residues. Per germline, CDR1 SGHAT and CDR2 FQDESV (reference sequence). V lost 8 bases to trimming and J lost 3 bases, with 17 bases between them. CDR3 DNA: TGTGCCAGCCGCCCCAGATCCGGAAACTACGAGCAGTACTTC. Protein product: CASRPRSGNYEQYF.

V gene TRBV2 combines with J gene TRBJ2-6, with D maybe TRBD2 (6 bases). V was clipped by 4 bases and J by 2 bases, with 6 bases between them. Germline V CDR1 and CDR2: SNHLY, FYNNEI. The CDR3 extends over 14 amino acids. The DNA for the CDR3 is TGTGCCAGCAGTGGGAGGGCTGGGGCCAACGTCCTGACTTTC. This codes for CASSGRAGANVLTF.

The gene calls are TRBV5-1 and TRBJ2-5; TRBD1 is a possible D gene (7 bases). From germline, CDR1 is SGHRS and CDR2 YFSETQ. The CDR3 consists of 17 residues. The germline V and J ends were trimmed by 0 bases and 2 bases, with 17 bases remaining between them. The CDR3 here is CASSLGPQGTSQETQYF. CDR3 coding DNA: TGCGCCAGCAGCTTGGGTCCACAGGGGACTTCGCAAGAGACCCAGTACTTC.

The J gene is TRBJ1-3, the V gene TRBV25-1, with 7 bases lining up with TRBD1. CDR3 length: 16 residues. The J segment lost 0 bases and the V segment lost 3 bases, leaving 5 bases of the junction unmatched. The germline V gene encodes CDR1 MGHDK and CDR2 SYGVNS. The CDR3 is CASSETRTGSGNTIYF. CDR3 sequence (DNA): TGTGCCAGCAGTGAGACTCGGACAGGCTCTGGAAACACCATATATTTT.